The entry below describes one T cell receptor beta chain. The sample comes from a study of patients and donors after allogeneic stem cell transplantation. TCRdb re-called the RT-PCR reads through MiXCR, storing one row per CDR3 protein. The profile shows approximately 430,000 distinct CDR3 sequences, about a sixth of them singletons. The sequenced sample was blood, either unsorted or a sorted T cell fraction (not recorded which). This receptor was identified in a human donor who was either an allogeneic HSCT recipient or a stem cell or donor lymphocyte infusion donor (not recorded which). It is not recorded whose cells these are; they may come from a transplant donor.

The DNA of the CDR3 is TGCAGTGCAACCTTACGACAGGGGAGATCCTACGAGCAGTACTTC. Its translation is CSATLRQGRSYEQYF. The J gene is TRBJ2-7, the V gene TRBV20-1, with TRBD1 identical over 8 bases. With 6 bases clipped from V and 1 base from J, the junction kept 11 bases outside the gene matches. This CDR3 region has 15 residues. The germline gives CDR1 DFQATT, CDR2 SNEGSKA (reference sequence).